The clone carrying this TCR beta chain showed up just a few times. Its antigen is undetermined. Study findings and constraints: Tumor Treg TCRs overlapped most with tumor naive CD4+ cells. In terms of TCR gene usage, tumor memory CD4+ T cells clustered together with blood and lymph node memory CD4+ cells, as well as with lymph node naive CD4+ cells.

Deletions cut 0 bases from V and 3 bases from J, with 6 bases between. This CDR3 has 13 amino acids. Germline CDR1 reads SGHRS; CDR2 reads YFSETQ. Constant-region reverse primers amplified full-length variable regions, followed by semi-nested Nested Universal Primer A PCR. TCRdb called the 5' RACE reads again in MiXCR, with one record for every CDR3 protein. The table lists roughly 55,000 distinct CDR3 sequences, about 25% of them singletons. The source of this sequence is a female donor with breast cancer. The chain carries TRBV5-1 and TRBJ1-2; no clear D. The source material was tumor-infiltrating naive CD4+ T cells sorted from the breast tumor. As for subset: naive CD4+ T cells, CD4+CD45RA+CD25-. This chain's CDR3 is CASSLGPDYGYTF. CDR3 coding DNA: TGCGCCAGCAGCTTGGGACCAGACTATGGCTACACCTTC.